This T cell receptor (beta chain) was sequenced for a study of T cells in Graves' hyperthyroidism and ophthalmopathy. Turning to the study itself: Sampling of peripheral blood happened at initial diagnosis, prior to any treatment. Regarding the study as a whole: Model predictions of ophthalmopathy came a median approximately 6.2 months before onset. Appearing also in blood were most of the thyroid clonotypes expanded above 0.001.

As concerns this clonotype: What it recognizes is unknown.

There were TCR beta CDR3 regions amplified from RNA transcripts. The HTBI primer set was used in a first-round RT-PCR of the TCR CDR3. TCRdb ran MiXCR on the multiplex PCR reads and lists one entry per CDR3 protein. The sample has 700,000 or so distinct CDR3 sequences; about 15% are singletons. Over 8 ml fresh peripheral blood yielded the PBMCs. Trimming removed 10 bases from V and 2 bases from J; junction bases left unmatched: 10. The CDR3 contains 15 residues. Germline V gene lookup returns CDR1 ENHRY and CDR2 SYGVKD. The clonotype was recovered from a woman aged 45-59 years with Graves' ophthalmopathy. This chain links TRBV10-3 with TRBJ2-3, with 9 positions matching TRBD2. Sequencing was performed on blood. The CDR3 bases are TGTGCCACCCTGCCTAGCGGGATCTTCACAGATACGCAGTATTTT. Amino acid sequence: CATLPSGIFTDTQYF.